The source of this T cell receptor beta chain is a study of identical twins. Study observations and caveats: Not following the same donors, the study drew its conclusions from cross-sectional statistical analysis. Compared with unrelated sharing, twin-shared out-of-frame alpha sequences had more low-probability sequences.

TCRdb reprocessed the 5' RACE reads via MiXCR and lists one record per CDR3 protein. The repertoire includes approximately 670,000 distinct CDR3 sequences, 5.5% to 7.5% of them detected once, and approximately 2% sits in the top ten. A word on this clonotype: Antigen: not known.

V lost 0 bases, J lost 6 bases, and 12 bases lay in between. CDR3 length: 15 amino acids. Looked up from germline, CDR1 is MGHRA and CDR2 is YSYEKL. There were only healthy Caucasians among the donors. The clonotype was recovered from a man aged 18 to 30 in good health. Material: naive T cells sorted from blood. The chain combines TRBV4-1 with TRBJ2-1; D not certain. CDR3 sequence: CASSQDWVGLNEQFF. Here the CDR3 DNA reads TGCGCCAGCAGCCAAGATTGGGTCGGGCTCAATGAGCAGTTCTTC.